These 8 T cell receptor beta chains originate from one sample sequenced in a study of cytomegalovirus exposure and HLA in healthy donors. The PCR ran on 60 Vbeta and 13 Jbeta primers. TCRdb's copy holds only in-frame clones and misses some; the assay was immunoSEQ multiplex PCR. The sample shows 100,000 or so clones, approximately 80% of them seen only once. Sample: PBMCs. The origin of the receptors is a woman younger than 35 in good health and CMV-seronegative.

V and J are TRBV18 and TRBJ1-5; 8 bases are shared with TRBD1. Germline loops: CDR1 KGHSH, CDR2 LQKENI. V was pared by 2 bases and J by 6 bases, with 6 bases of the junction left unmatched. The length of the CDR3 is 15 residues. The CDR3 region is CASSPFPGGGQPQHF. The CDR3 DNA follows: TGTGCCAGCTCACCATTTCCAGGGGGCGGTCAGCCCCAGCATTTT. Complete variable domain (other parts from reference TRBV18 and TRBJ1-5): NAGVMQNPRHLVRRRGQEARLRCSPMKGHSHVYWYRQLPEEGLKFMVYLQKENIIDESGMPKERFSAEFPKEGPSILRIQQVVRGDSAAYFCASSPFPGGGQPQHFGDGTRLSIL.

The rearrangement links TRBV2 to TRBJ2-1, with D unresolved. V was cut by 5 bases and J by 7 bases, with 18 bases left in between. The CDR3 extends over 15 amino acids. Germline V gives CDR1 SNHLY, CDR2 FYNNEI. CDR3 sequence (DNA): TGTGCCAGCAGTCTTAGCTTCGGGTCCCTTAATGAGCAGTTCTTC. Its protein is CASSLSFGSLNEQFF.

This rearrangement joins TRBV5-6 to TRBJ2-7; possible D gene TRBD1, 5 bases. Germline CDR1 reads SGHDT; CDR2 reads YYEEEE. The ends were cut back, 5 bases at V and 4 bases at J, with 13 bases in the middle. The CDR3 is 13 amino acids. CDR3 protein: CASSHDSSYEQYF. CDR3 DNA sequence: TGTGCCAGCAGTCACGACAGTTCGTACGAGCAGTACTTC.

The chain joins TRBV28 to TRBJ2-1; D gene uncertain. Germline lookup yields CDR1 MDHEN and CDR2 SYDVKM. The CDR3 spans 14 residues. Deletions cut 8 bases from V and 0 bases from J, with 11 bases between. CDR3 protein: CASALKSSYNEQFF. The CDR3, as DNA: TGTGCCAGCGCTCTTAAGAGCTCCTACAATGAGCAGTTCTTC.

This clone was found once. The chain carries TRBV9 and TRBJ2-1, with TRBD1 identical over 8 bases. The CDR3 is 17 residues long. V lost 3 bases, J lost 3 bases, and 11 bases stayed unmatched. Germline lookup yields CDR1 SGDLS and CDR2 YYNGEE. CDR3 bases: TGTGCCAGCAGCGGGACAGGGATTGCGGGTGGCTACAATGAGCAGTTCTTC. Residues: CASSGTGIAGGYNEQFF.

The chain recombines TRBV6-1 with TRBJ2-7; 8 bases are a match to TRBD1. V lost 6 bases, J lost 6 bases, and 10 bases stayed unmatched. The CDR3 runs 14 residues. CDR1 is MNHNS and CDR2 is SASEGT in the germline V gene. The CDR3 nucleotides are TGTGCCAGCAGAGACATCAGGGGGCGGTCCGAGCAGTACTTC. Its protein product is CASRDIRGRSEQYF.

The gene calls are TRBV28 and TRBJ1-5; D possibly corresponds to TRBD1 (6 bases). Trimming removed 4 bases at V and 5 bases at J, with 18 bases between. The CDR3 runs 16 residues. Germline V lookup: CDR1 MDHEN, CDR2 SYDVKM. CDR3 residues: CASSYLGGAVYQPQHF. CDR3 coding DNA: TGTGCCAGCAGTTACCTAGGGGGGGCGGTTTATCAGCCCCAGCATTTT.

The gene calls are TRBV19 and TRBJ1-4, with TRBD1 identical over 11 bases. The CDR3 has 14 amino acids. Trimming removed 8 bases from V and 7 bases from J; junction bases left unmatched: 6. Germline CDR1 is LNHDA and CDR2 is SQIVND (reference sequence). CDR3 amino acids: CASAGTGGVEKLFF. Here the CDR3 DNA reads TGTGCCAGTGCCGGGACAGGGGGAGTTGAAAAACTGTTTTTT.